The 15 T cell receptor beta chains below come from one sample, sequenced in a study of identifying expanded T cells in peripheral blood. Clones were sequenced by immunoSEQ multiplex PCR, and TCRdb holds only the in-frame ones, with some missing. The table lists around 78,000 clones, just under 85% of them singletons, with approximately 18% in the top ten. Sequencing input: blood. The source of these receptors is a person aged 18 to 70 in good health.

CDR3 in amino acids: CASSQDPGFGETQYF. CDR3 sequence (DNA): TGCGCCAGCAGCCAAGACCCGGGGTTTGGCGAGACCCAGTACTTC. The genes are TRBV4-1 and TRBJ2-5, with D possibly matching TRBD2 (5 bases). The ends were cut back, 0 bases at V and 5 bases at J, with 13 bases in the middle. This CDR3 contains 15 residues. Germline-derived CDR1 and CDR2 are MGHRA and YSYEKL.

The chain combines TRBV4-2 with TRBJ2-7, with 10 nucleotides matching TRBD1. Germline-derived CDR1 and CDR2 are LGHNA and YNFKEQ. The CDR3 consists of 16 residues. Germline trimming cut 2 bases from V and 6 bases from J; bases unmatched to any gene: 10. The CDR3 reads CASSQLTGTGVAEQYF. The CDR3 region has the DNA TGTGCCAGCAGCCAATTGACAGGGACAGGGGTTGCCGAGCAGTACTTC.

This CDR3 is CASSLRDLYYEQYF. In nucleotides, the CDR3 is TGTGCCAGTAGTCTCCGGGACTTATACTACGAGCAGTACTTC. This chain links TRBV19 with TRBJ2-7, with D maybe TRBD2 (6 bases). This CDR3 is 14 amino acids long. CDR1 is LNHDA, CDR2 SQIVND, per germline (reference sequence). Trimming removed 5 bases from V and 3 bases from J, with 14 bases in between.

The chain is built from TRBV7-2 and TRBJ1-5; 10 bases match TRBD1. The CDR3 covers 15 residues. Germline V gives CDR1 SGHTA, CDR2 FQGNSA. V gave up 2 bases and J gave up 5 bases; unmatched junction bases: 3. CDR3 nucleotides: TGTGCCAGCAGCTTACGGACAGGGGGGGATCAGCCCCAGCATTTT. It translates to CASSLRTGGDQPQHF.

The chain joins TRBV9 to TRBJ2-6, with 9 positions matching TRBD2. With V trimmed by 0 bases and J by 2 bases, 9 bases remained unmatched. The CDR3 length is 19 residues. Germline values: CDR1 SGDLS, CDR2 YYNGEE. The CDR3 DNA sequence: TGTGCCAGCAGCGTAGCCCCGACTAGCGGATATACTGGGGCCAACGTCCTGACTTTC. Translating gives CASSVAPTSGYTGANVLTF.

This clone has just a few counts. This rearrangement joins TRBV2 to TRBJ2-1; the D is unclear. The V end was cut by 7 bases, the J end by 0 bases, with 16 bases between. CDR1 SNHLY and CDR2 FYNNEI come from the germline V gene. The CDR3 runs to 16 residues. The CDR3 is CASKNVQTSSYNEQFF. In nucleotides, the CDR3 is TGTGCCAGCAAGAACGTACAGACGAGCTCCTACAATGAGCAGTTCTTC.

The chain combines TRBV9 with TRBJ2-3; the D gene could be TRBD1 or TRBD2 (5 bases each). There are 16 residues in the CDR3. CDR1 is SGDLS and CDR2 is YYNGEE in the germline V gene. V was cut by 4 bases and J by 0 bases, with 15 bases left in between. CDR3 amino acids: CASSPFGTTSTDTQYF. CDR3 DNA sequence: TGTGCCAGCAGCCCCTTCGGGACGACTAGCACAGATACGCAGTATTTT.

The chain uses TRBV2 and TRBJ2-2, with unresolved D. CDR3 size: 14 residues. Germline CDR1 and CDR2: SNHLY and FYNNEI. V lost 7 bases and J 2 bases, leaving 11 bases between the germline ends. Here the CDR3 DNA reads TGTGCCAGCATGAGTGGGCGCAACACCGGGGAGCTGTTTTTT. Amino acids: CASMSGRNTGELFF.

This chain uses TRBV5-6 with TRBJ2-7, with D perhaps TRBD2 (6 bases). This CDR3 spans 15 amino acids. Germline V lookup: CDR1 SGHDT, CDR2 YYEEEE. The germline V and J ends were trimmed by 3 bases and 3 bases, with 16 bases remaining between them. The DNA for the CDR3 is TGTGCCAGCAGCTACGGGACTCTTGACCTCTACGAGCAGTACTTC. Translated, it gives CASSYGTLDLYEQYF.

J is TRBJ2-2 and V is TRBV6-6, with D hard to call. Trimming stripped 3 bases from V and 5 bases from J, with 10 bases between. The CDR3 has 14 residues. Germline V CDR1 and CDR2: MNHNY, SVGAGI (reference sequence). CDR3 nucleotides: TGTGCCAGCAGTTATCTGTCCCAGACCGGGGAGCTGTTTTTT. It codes for CASSYLSQTGELFF.

The V call is TRBV7-3, the J call TRBJ2-3; 14 bases map to TRBD2. V lost 5 bases, J lost 2 bases, and 3 bases stayed unmatched. Germline V lookup: CDR1 SGHTA, CDR2 FQGTGA. The CDR3 is 16 residues long. CDR3 nucleotide sequence: TGTGCCAGCAGCCCGGGACTAGCGGGAGCCACAGATACGCAGTATTTT. Translated: CASSPGLAGATDTQYF.

The CDR3 coding sequence is TGTGCCAGCAGGGGGGGCAATGTCCAAGAGACCCAGTACTTC. Translating gives CASRGGNVQETQYF. The rearrangement links TRBV2 to TRBJ2-5, with D possibly being TRBD1 or TRBD2 (6 bases each). This CDR3 has 14 amino acids. The germline CDR1 and CDR2 sequences are SNHLY and FYNNEI. V lost 6 bases to trimming and J lost 1 base, with 12 bases between them.

The chain joins TRBV4-3 to TRBJ2-5; TRBD1 agrees at 8 bases. The CDR3 loop spans 17 amino acids. The germline V gene has CDR1 LGHNA and CDR2 YSLEER. V lost 0 bases and J lost 5; bases outside the gene matches: 11. CDR3 in amino acids: CASSQERQGALGETQYF. The CDR3 DNA reads as TGCGCCAGCAGCCAAGAGCGGCAGGGGGCCCTTGGGGAGACCCAGTACTTC.

This sequence joins TRBV18 and TRBJ2-1; 12 bases align to TRBD2. The germline V gene has CDR1 KGHSH and CDR2 LQKENI. The V segment lost 6 bases and the J segment 7 bases; nucleotides outside the gene matches: 13. The CDR3 extends over 17 amino acids. CDR3 sequence: CASSSRTRLAGENEQFF. CDR3 bases: TGTGCCAGCTCTTCTCGGACTAGACTAGCGGGAGAAAATGAGCAGTTCTTC.

V is TRBV28 and J is TRBJ1-1; D not certain. The CDR3 runs 16 residues. Trimming removed 5 bases from V and 0 bases from J, with 16 bases in between. Germline V CDR1 and CDR2: MDHEN, SYDVKM. CDR3 loop: CASSVVSWVMNTEAFF. CDR3 bases: TGTGCCAGCAGTGTAGTGTCGTGGGTTATGAACACTGAAGCTTTCTTT.